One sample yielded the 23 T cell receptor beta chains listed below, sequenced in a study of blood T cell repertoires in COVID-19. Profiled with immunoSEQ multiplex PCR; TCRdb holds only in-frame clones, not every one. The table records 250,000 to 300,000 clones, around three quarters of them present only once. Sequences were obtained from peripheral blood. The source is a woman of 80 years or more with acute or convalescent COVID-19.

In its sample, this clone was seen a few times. The CDR3 here is CASSLGGRGMRGLNEQFF. The CDR3 region has the DNA TGTGCCAGCAGTTTAGGGGGGAGGGGCATGAGAGGTTTGAATGAGCAGTTCTTC. The chain carries TRBV27 and TRBJ2-1, with 7 bases lining up with TRBD2. The ends lost 2 bases at V and 7 bases at J; junction bases unmatched: 17. Germline V gene sequence: CDR1 MNHEY, CDR2 SMNVEV (reference sequence). The CDR3 length is 18 residues.

The CDR3 loop reads CASSPDRGQPQHF. The CDR3 DNA sequence: TGTGCCAGCTCACCCGATAGGGGTCAGCCCCAGCATTTT. V gene TRBV18 combines with J gene TRBJ1-5, with D tentatively TRBD1 (5 bases). Germline V gene data show CDR1 as KGHSH and CDR2 as LQKENI. The CDR3 totals 13 residues. Between the trimmed V and J ends, which lost 3 bases and 6 bases, there was a span of 9 bases.

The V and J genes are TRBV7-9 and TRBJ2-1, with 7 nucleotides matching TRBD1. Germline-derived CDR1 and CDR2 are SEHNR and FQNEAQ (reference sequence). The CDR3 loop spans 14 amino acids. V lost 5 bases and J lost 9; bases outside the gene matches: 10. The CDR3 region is CASSKGAGPREQFF. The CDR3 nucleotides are TGTGCCAGCAGCAAGGGGGCTGGCCCTCGTGAGCAGTTCTTC.

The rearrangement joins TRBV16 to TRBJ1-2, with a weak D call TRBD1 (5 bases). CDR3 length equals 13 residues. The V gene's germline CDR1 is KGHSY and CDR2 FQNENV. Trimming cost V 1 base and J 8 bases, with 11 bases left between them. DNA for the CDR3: TGTGCCAGCAGCCAATTTCAGGGCTACGGCTACACCTTC. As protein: CASSQFQGYGYTF. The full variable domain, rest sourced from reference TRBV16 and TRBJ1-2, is GEEVAQTPKHLVRGEGQKAKLYCAPIKGHSYVFWYQQVLKNEFKFLISFQNENVFDETGMPKERFSAKCLPNSPCSLEIQATKLEDSAVYFCASSQFQGYGYTFGSGTRLTVV.

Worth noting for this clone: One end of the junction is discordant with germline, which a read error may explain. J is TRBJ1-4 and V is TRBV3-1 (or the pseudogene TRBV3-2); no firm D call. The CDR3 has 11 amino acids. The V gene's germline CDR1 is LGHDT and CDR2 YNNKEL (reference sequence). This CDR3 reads CASSQGAVASF. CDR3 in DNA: TGTGCCAGCAGCCAAGGGGCAGTAGCGTCTTTT.

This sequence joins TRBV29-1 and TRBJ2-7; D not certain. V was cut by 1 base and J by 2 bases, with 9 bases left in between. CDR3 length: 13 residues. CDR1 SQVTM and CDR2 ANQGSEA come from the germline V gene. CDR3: CSVEGLVPYEQYF. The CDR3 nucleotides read TGCAGCGTTGAAGGGCTAGTCCCCTACGAGCAGTACTTC.

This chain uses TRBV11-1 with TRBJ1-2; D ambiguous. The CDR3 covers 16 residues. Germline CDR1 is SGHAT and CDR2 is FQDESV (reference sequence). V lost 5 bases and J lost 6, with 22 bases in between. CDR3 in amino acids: CASSKGGSTPWNGYTF. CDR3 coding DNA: TGTGCCAGCAGCAAGGGAGGGTCTACCCCTTGGAATGGCTACACCTTC.

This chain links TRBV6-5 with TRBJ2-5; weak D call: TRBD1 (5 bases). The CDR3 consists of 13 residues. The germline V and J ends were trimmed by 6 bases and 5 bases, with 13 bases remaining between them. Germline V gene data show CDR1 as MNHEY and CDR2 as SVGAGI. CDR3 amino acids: CASRLVGVETQYF. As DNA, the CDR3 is TGTGCCAGCAGGCTGGTAGGGGTCGAGACCCAGTACTTC.

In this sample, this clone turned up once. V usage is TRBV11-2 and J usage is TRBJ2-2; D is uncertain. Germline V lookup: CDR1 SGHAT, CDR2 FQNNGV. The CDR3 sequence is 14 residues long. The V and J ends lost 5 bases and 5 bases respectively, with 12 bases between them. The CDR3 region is CASSQPASTGELFF. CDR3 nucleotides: TGTGCCAGCAGCCAACCAGCGTCGACCGGGGAGCTGTTTTTT.

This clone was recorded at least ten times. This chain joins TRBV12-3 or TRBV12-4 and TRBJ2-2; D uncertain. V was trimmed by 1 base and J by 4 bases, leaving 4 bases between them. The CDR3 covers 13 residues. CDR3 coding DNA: TGTGCCAGCAGTTTAGGGGCCACCGGGGAGCTGTTTTTT. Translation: CASSLGATGELFF.

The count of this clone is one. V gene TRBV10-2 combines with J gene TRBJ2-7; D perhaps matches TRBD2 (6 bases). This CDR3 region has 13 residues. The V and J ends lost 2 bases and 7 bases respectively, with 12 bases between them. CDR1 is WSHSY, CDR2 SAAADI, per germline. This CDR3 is CASSEAGRGEQYF. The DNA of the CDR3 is TGCGCCAGCAGTGAGGCTGGGCGGGGAGAGCAGTACTTC.

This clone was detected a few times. The CDR3 bases are TGCGCCAGCAGCTTGGAAAGCCGAGCCTACGAGCAGTACTTC. It yields the protein CASSLESRAYEQYF. The chain is built from TRBV5-1 and TRBJ2-7; D is ambiguous. V was clipped by 0 bases and J by 2 bases, with 9 bases between them. Germline loops: CDR1 SGHRS, CDR2 YFSETQ. The CDR3 covers 14 residues. The entire variable domain, with the rest obtained from reference TRBV5-1 and TRBJ2-7, is as follows: KAGVTQTPRYLIKTRGQQVTLSCSPISGHRSVSWYQQTPGQGLQFLFEYFSETQRNKGNFPGRFSGRQFSNSRSEMNVSTLELGDSALYLCASSLESRAYEQYFGPGTRLTVT.

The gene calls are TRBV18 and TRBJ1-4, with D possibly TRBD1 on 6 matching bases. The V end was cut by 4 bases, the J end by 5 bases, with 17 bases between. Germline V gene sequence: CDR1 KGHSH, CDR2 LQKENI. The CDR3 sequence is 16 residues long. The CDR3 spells CASSQTAWTANEKLFF. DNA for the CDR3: TGTGCCAGCTCACAGACCGCCTGGACAGCAAATGAAAAACTGTTTTTT.

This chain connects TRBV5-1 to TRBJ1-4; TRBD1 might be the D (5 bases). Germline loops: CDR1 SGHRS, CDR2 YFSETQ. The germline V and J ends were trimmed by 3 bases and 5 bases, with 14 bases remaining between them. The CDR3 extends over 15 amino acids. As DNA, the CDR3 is TGCGCCAGCAGCTCTTCGGGTGGGGGGAATGAAAAACTGTTTTTT. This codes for CASSSSGGGNEKLFF.

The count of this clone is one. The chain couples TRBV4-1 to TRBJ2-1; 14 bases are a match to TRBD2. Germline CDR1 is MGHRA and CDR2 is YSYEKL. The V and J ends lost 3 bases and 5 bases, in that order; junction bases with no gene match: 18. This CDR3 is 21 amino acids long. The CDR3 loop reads CASSHESPTSGRAWTNNEQFF. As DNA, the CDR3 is TGCGCCAGCAGCCACGAATCTCCGACTAGCGGGAGGGCCTGGACCAACAATGAGCAGTTCTTC.

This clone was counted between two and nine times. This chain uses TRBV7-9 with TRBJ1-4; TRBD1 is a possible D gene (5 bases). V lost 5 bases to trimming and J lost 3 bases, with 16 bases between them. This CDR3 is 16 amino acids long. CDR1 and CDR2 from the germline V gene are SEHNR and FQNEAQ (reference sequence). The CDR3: CASSLAGEGANEKLFF. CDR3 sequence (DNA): TGTGCCAGCAGCCTCGCGGGGGAGGGAGCTAATGAAAAACTGTTTTTT.

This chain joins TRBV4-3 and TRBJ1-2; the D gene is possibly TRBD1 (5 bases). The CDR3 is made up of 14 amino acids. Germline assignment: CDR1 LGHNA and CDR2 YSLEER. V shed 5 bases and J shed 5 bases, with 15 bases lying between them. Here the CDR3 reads CASSRAAGGYGYTF. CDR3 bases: TGCGCCAGCAGCAGGGCCGCCGGGGGGTATGGCTACACCTTC.

The CDR3 reads CASSQDSRTGVPPEAFF. The CDR3 region has the DNA TGCGCCAGCAGCCAAGATTCGAGGACAGGGGTACCCCCTGAAGCTTTCTTT. V usage is TRBV4-1 and J usage is TRBJ1-1, with 9 bases that match TRBD1. Germline assignment: CDR1 MGHRA and CDR2 YSYEKL. V gave up 0 bases and J gave up 6 bases; unmatched junction bases: 11. This CDR3 spans 17 amino acids.

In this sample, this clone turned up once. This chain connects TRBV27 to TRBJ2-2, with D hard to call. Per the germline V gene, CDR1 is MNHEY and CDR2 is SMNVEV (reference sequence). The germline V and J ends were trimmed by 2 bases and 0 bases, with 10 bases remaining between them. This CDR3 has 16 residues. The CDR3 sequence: CASSLNAAANTGELFF. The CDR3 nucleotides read TGTGCCAGCAGTTTAAACGCGGCCGCGAACACCGGGGAGCTGTTTTTT.

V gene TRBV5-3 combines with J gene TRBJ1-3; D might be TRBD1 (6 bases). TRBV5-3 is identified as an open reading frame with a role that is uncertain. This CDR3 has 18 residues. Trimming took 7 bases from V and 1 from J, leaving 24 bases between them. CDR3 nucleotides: TGTGCCAGAGGGACGGGTCAGGGACAAGCTAAATCTGGAAACACCATATATTTT. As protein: CARGTGQGQAKSGNTIYF.

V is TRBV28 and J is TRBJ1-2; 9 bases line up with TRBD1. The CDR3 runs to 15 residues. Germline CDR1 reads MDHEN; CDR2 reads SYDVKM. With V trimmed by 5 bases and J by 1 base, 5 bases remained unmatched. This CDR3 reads CASSTRQGGNYGYTF. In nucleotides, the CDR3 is TGTGCCAGCAGTACCCGACAGGGGGGTAACTATGGCTACACCTTC.

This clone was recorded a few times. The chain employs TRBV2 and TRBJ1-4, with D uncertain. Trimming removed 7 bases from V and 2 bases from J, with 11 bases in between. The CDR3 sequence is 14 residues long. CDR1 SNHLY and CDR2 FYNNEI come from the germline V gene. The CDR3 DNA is TGTGCCAGCATGACGGGAATGACTAATGAAAAACTGTTTTTT. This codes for CASMTGMTNEKLFF. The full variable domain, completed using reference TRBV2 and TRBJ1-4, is EPEVTQTPSHQVTQMGQEVILRCVPISNHLYFYWYRQILGQKVEFLVSFYNNEISEKSEIFDDQFSVERPDGSNFTLKIRSTKLEDSAMYFCASMTGMTNEKLFFGSGTQLSVL.

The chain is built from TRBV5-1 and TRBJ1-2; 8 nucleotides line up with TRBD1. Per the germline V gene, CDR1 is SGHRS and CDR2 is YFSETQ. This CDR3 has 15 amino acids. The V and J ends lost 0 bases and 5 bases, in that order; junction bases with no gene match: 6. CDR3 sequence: CASSLGQGPGYGYTF. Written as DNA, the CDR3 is TGCGCCAGCAGCTTGGGACAGGGGCCTGGGTATGGCTACACCTTC.